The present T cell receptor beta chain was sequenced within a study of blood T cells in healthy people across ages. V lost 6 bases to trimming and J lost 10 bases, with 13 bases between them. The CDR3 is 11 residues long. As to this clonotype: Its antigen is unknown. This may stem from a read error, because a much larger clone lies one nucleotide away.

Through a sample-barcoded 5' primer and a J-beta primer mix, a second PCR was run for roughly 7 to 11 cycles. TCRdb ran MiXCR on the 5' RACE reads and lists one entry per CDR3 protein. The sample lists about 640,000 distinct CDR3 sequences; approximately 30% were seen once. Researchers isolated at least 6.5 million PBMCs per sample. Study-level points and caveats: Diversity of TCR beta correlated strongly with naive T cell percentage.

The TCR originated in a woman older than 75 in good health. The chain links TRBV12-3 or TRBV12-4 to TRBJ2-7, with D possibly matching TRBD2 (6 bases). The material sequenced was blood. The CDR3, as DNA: TGTGCCAGCAGCCGTTGGGGGGAACAGTACTTC. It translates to CASSRWGEQYF.